These 16 T cell receptor beta chains share one sample of origin, sequenced in a study of Graves' ophthalmopathy and Graves' hyperthyroidism. Amplified TCR beta CDR3 regions were obtained using RNA transcripts as template. RT-PCR in the first round used HTBI primers; a second-round multiplex PCR followed. TCRdb reprocessed the multiplex PCR reads via MiXCR and lists one record per CDR3 protein. This table holds a few hundred thousand distinct CDR3 sequences, under 45% found once. Sequencing input: peripheral blood or thyroid tissue (not recorded which). The source of these receptors is an adult man with Graves' hyperthyroidism.

In the case of this clonotype: A much larger clone lies a single base off, so this may be a read error. CDR3 nucleotides: TGTGCCAGCAGGGAACTCAGGGAGCTGTTTTTT. It codes for CASRELRELFF. V is TRBV2 and J is TRBJ2-2; D not certain. Germline CDR1 is SNHLY and CDR2 is FYNNEI. The V and J ends lost 6 bases and 9 bases respectively, with 8 bases between them. The CDR3 extends over 11 amino acids. Full variable domain (missing parts from reference TRBV2 and TRBJ2-2): EPEVTQTPSHQVTQMGQEVILRCVPISNHLYFYWYRQILGQKVEFLVSFYNNEISEKSEIFDDQFSVERPDGSNFTLKIRSTKLEDSAMYFCASRELRELFFGEGSRLTVL.

With regard to this clonotype: This may be a read error, as it is one base from a much larger clone. The rearrangement joins TRBV6-5 to TRBJ2-5; 12 bases line up with TRBD2. The CDR3 is 14 amino acids. The germline V gene has CDR1 MNHEY and CDR2 SVGAGI. V was pared by 7 bases and J by 4 bases, with 4 bases of the junction left unmatched. The CDR3 bases are TGTGCCAGCACCCCTAGCGGGGGGGTAGAGACCCAGTACTTC. Protein sequence: CASTPSGGVETQYF.

Comment on this clonotype: A much larger clone differs from this one at a single base, so this may be a read error. The CDR3 nucleotides read TGTACCAGTAGACCAAGGGGAAGCAACTCCTACGAGCAGTACTTC. Translation gives CTSRPRGSNSYEQYF. This rearrangement joins TRBV19 to TRBJ2-7, with a tentative D call TRBD1 (5 bases). Germline loops: CDR1 LNHDA, CDR2 SQIVND (reference sequence). The CDR3 contains 15 residues.

The chain employs TRBV7-8 and TRBJ1-1; D is unresolved. The CDR3 covers 16 residues. Germline lookup yields CDR1 SGHVS and CDR2 FQNEAQ. V was cut by 2 bases and J by 0 bases, with 13 bases left in between. The CDR3 is CASSLQSPVMNTEAFF. The DNA for the CDR3 is TGTGCCAGCAGCTTACAGTCTCCCGTCATGAACACTGAAGCTTTCTTT.

This clonotype was recorded once. The CDR3 sequence: CASSSGQGLSGYTF. DNA of the CDR3: TGTGCCAGCAGCAGTGGACAGGGGCTCAGTGGCTACACCTTC. This chain uses TRBV7-9 with TRBJ1-2; 9 bases line up with TRBD1. V lost 5 bases, J lost 7 bases, and 8 bases stayed unmatched. The CDR3 is 14 amino acids. Germline V gene lookup returns CDR1 SEHNR and CDR2 FQNEAQ (reference sequence). Filled out from reference TRBV7-9 and TRBJ1-2, the complete variable domain reads DTGVSQNPRHKITKRGQNVTFRCDPISEHNRLYWYRQTLGQGPEFLTYFQNEAQLEKSRLLSDRFSAERPKGSFSTLEIQRTEQGDSAMYLCASSSGQGLSGYTFGSGTRLTVV.

The V and J genes are TRBV5-1 and TRBJ1-4, with D uncertain. The CDR3 totals 14 residues. V was clipped by 0 bases and J by 5 bases, with 8 bases between them. CDR1 SGHRS and CDR2 YFSETQ come from the germline V gene. CDR3 sequence (DNA): TGCGCCAGCAGCTTGGCCTTCCCGAATGAAAAACTGTTTTTT. Protein sequence: CASSLAFPNEKLFF.

This clonotype has at least ten counts. The rearrangement links TRBV12-3 or TRBV12-4 to TRBJ2-7; D is uncertain. V lost 3 bases, J lost 0 bases, and 9 bases lay in between. The CDR3 has 14 residues. The CDR3 bases are TGTGCCAGCAGTTTGGGCTGGGCCTCCTACGAGCAGTACTTC. Translating it yields CASSLGWASYEQYF.

This clonotype was recorded a few times. This sequence joins TRBV29-1 and TRBJ2-7, with D perhaps given as TRBD1 or TRBD2 (6 bases each). V was pared by 6 bases and J by 2 bases, with 14 bases between. The germline V gene has CDR1 SQVTM and CDR2 ANQGSEA. The CDR3 spans 13 residues. DNA for the CDR3: TGCAGCGTACAGGGTAGGGGGGCCTACGAGCAGTACTTC. It specifies CSVQGRGAYEQYF.

With respect to this clonotype: One base away lies a much larger clone, so this may be a sequencing read error. Lacking the conserved final phenylalanine or tryptophan, this CDR3 likely reflects a read error. This chain connects TRBV15 to TRBJ2-6; D call uncertain. CDR1 and CDR2 from the germline V gene are LNHNV and YYDKDF (reference sequence). V lost 0 bases, J lost 4 bases, and 10 bases lay in between. The CDR3 covers 16 residues. CDR3 protein: CATSRDLDAGANVLTS. CDR3 nucleotide sequence: TGTGCCACCAGCAGAGATCTGGATGCCGGGGCCAACGTCCTGACTTCC.

This clonotype was recorded at least ten times. The chain carries TRBV20-1 and TRBJ1-4; the D gene is possibly TRBD1 (5 bases). CDR1 and CDR2 from the germline V gene are DFQATT and SNEGSKA (reference sequence). This CDR3 is 14 amino acids long. Trimming removed 0 bases at V and 8 bases at J, with 13 bases between. The CDR3: CSARDHRGGEKLFF. The CDR3 bases are TGCAGTGCTAGAGATCATAGGGGCGGCGAAAAACTGTTTTTT.

This rearrangement joins TRBV7-3 to TRBJ1-2, with 8 nucleotides matching TRBD1. CDR1 SGHTA and CDR2 FQGTGA come from the germline V gene. This CDR3 spans 14 amino acids. J gave up 2 bases and V 5 bases, and 4 bases lay outside the gene matches. The chain's CDR3 is CASSLGQENYGYTF. The CDR3 DNA reads TGTGCCAGCAGCCTGGGACAGGAAAACTATGGCTACACCTTC.

About this clonotype: This could be a read error, since a much larger clone is one nucleotide away. The V and J genes are TRBV9 and TRBJ1-2; D perhaps matches TRBD1 (5 bases). Germline CDR1 and CDR2: SGDLS and YYNGEE. V lost 4 bases, J lost 4 bases, and 23 bases lay in between. This CDR3 contains 17 residues. The CDR3 DNA reads as TGTGCCAGCAGCCCAGACCCCAGGGCGTTTCCCTCCTATGGCTACACCTTC. Its translation is CASSPDPRAFPSYGYTF. The variable domain in full, completed from reference TRBV9 and TRBJ1-2, reads DSGVTQTPKHLITATGQRVTLRCSPRSGDLSVYWYQQSLDQGLQFLIQYYNGEERAKGNILERFSAQQFPDLHSELNLSSLELGDSALYFCASSPDPRAFPSYGYTFGSGTRLTVV.

The chain links TRBV4-1 to TRBJ2-7, with D perhaps matching TRBD1 (5 bases). The V end lost 1 base, the J end lost 7 bases, and 17 bases lay between the germline ends. This CDR3 comprises 15 residues. The V gene's germline CDR1 is MGHRA and CDR2 YSYEKL. The CDR3 here is CASSQGQLNTGEQYF. In DNA form, the CDR3 reads TGCGCCAGCAGCCAAGGACAGCTGAACACCGGGGAGCAGTACTTC.

V usage is TRBV5-5 and J usage is TRBJ2-2, with D perhaps matching TRBD2 (5 bases). Trimming pared 2 bases from V and 5 bases from J, leaving 16 bases between. This CDR3 comprises 16 residues. CDR1 and CDR2 from the germline V gene are SGHKS and YYEKEE (reference sequence). The CDR3 DNA is TGTGCCAGCAGCTTCGTCAGCGTCCCGGGGACCGGGGAGCTGTTTTTT. It encodes CASSFVSVPGTGELFF.

This clonotype was picked up many times. The rearrangement links TRBV25-1 to TRBJ1-3, with a tentative D call TRBD1 (5 bases). The CDR3 is made up of 13 amino acids. The V and J ends lost 1 base and 6 bases respectively, with 7 bases between them. The germline V gene has CDR1 MGHDK and CDR2 SYGVNS. The CDR3 DNA follows: TGTGCCAGCAGTGAATGGGGACTAAACACCATATATTTT. It yields the protein CASSEWGLNTIYF.

This clonotype was observed many times. The chain links TRBV20-1 to TRBJ1-4; D possibly corresponds to TRBD1 (5 bases). CDR3 length: 14 residues. V gave up 3 bases and J gave up 0 bases, with 8 bases separating them. CDR1 and CDR2 from the germline V gene are DFQATT and SNEGSKA (reference sequence). The CDR3 loop is CSAREGTTNEKLFF. The CDR3 DNA is TGCAGTGCTAGGGAGGGGACAACTAATGAAAAACTGTTTTTT.